This is a list of T cell receptor beta chains from one sample in a study of CD8 T cells in ankylosing spondylitis. TCRdb used MiXCR to reprocess the 5' RACE reads, holding one entry per CDR3 protein. This sample has 200,000 to 300,000 distinct CDR3 sequences; approximately 30% occur once, and the top ten carry around 4%. Input material: blood, either unsorted or a sorted T cell fraction (not recorded which). The source of these receptors is a male donor with ankylosing spondylitis or in good health (not recorded which). Both conserved end residues are part of each CDR3. D genes are given only for firm matches. The size field is filled for only some rows; it gives once, few, many or a size class.

V gene,J gene,clone size,D gene,CDR3 protein,CDR3 DNA
TRBV12-3/TRBV12-4,TRBJ2-3,few,.,CASSLPSSSTDTQYF,TGTGCCAGCAGTTTACCGTCATCAAGCACAGATACGCAGTATTTT
TRBV5-5,TRBJ2-2,few,.,CASSLYIATNTGELFF,TGTGCCAGCAGCTTGTATATAGCGACTAACACCGGGGAGCTGTTTTTT
TRBV9,TRBJ2-3,.,TRBD1,CASSRDRDTDTQYF,TGTGCCAGCAGTCGGGACAGAGACACAGATACGCAGTATTTT
TRBV20-1,TRBJ1-1,.,.,CSARDTGKGPEAFF,TGCAGTGCTAGAGATACCGGGAAGGGCCCTGAAGCTTTCTTT
TRBV20-1,TRBJ1-5,few,.,CSAPKGGGSNQPQHF,TGCAGTGCGCCGAAAGGGGGTGGGAGCAATCAGCCCCAGCATTTT
TRBV4-1,TRBJ2-1,few,.,CASSQVGTPYNEQFF,TGCGCCAGCAGCCAAGTAGGGACCCCCTACAATGAGCAGTTCTTC
TRBV20-1,TRBJ2-7,few,TRBD1,CSAEISRGRYEQYF,TGCAGTGCCGAGATATCCAGGGGGCGATACGAGCAGTACTTC
TRBV5-1,TRBJ1-2,few,.,CASSPDDSRFNYGYTF,TGCGCCAGCAGCCCCGACGACAGCCGCTTTAACTATGGCTACACCTTC
TRBV10-1,TRBJ2-3,few,TRBD2,CASASGGIPTQYF,TGCGCCAGCGCAAGCGGGGGGATTCCTACGCAGTATTTT
TRBV7-9,TRBJ1-5,many,.,CASSLDNQPQHF,TGTGCCAGCAGCTTAGACAATCAGCCCCAGCATTTT
TRBV29-1,TRBJ2-1,.,.,CSVDNPSLYNEQFF,TGCAGCGTTGACAACCCCTCACTTTACAATGAGCAGTTCTTC
TRBV12-3/TRBV12-4,TRBJ2-2,many,.,CASSSGELFF,TGTGCCAGCAGTTCCGGGGAGCTGTTTTTT
TRBV10-3,TRBJ2-3,few,TRBD2,CAIRKTSGGSQNTDTQYF,TGTGCCATCAGGAAGACTAGCGGGGGCTCCCAAAACACAGATACGCAGTATTTT
TRBV12-3/TRBV12-4,TRBJ2-2,many,.,CASTVAATGELFF,TGTGCCAGCACCGTCGCGGCAACCGGGGAGCTGTTTTTT
TRBV20-1,TRBJ2-6,few,.,CSARGRAIGANVLTF,TGCAGTGCTAGGGGTCGGGCAATTGGGGCCAACGTCCTGACTTTC
TRBV15,TRBJ1-1,.,.,CATLGQPNTEAFF,TGTGCCACCTTAGGACAGCCGAACACTGAAGCTTTCTTT
TRBV5-6,TRBJ1-2,few,.,CASSLDITNYGYTF,TGTGCCAGCAGCTTGGACATCACTAACTATGGCTACACCTTC
TRBV12-3/TRBV12-4,TRBJ2-1,.,TRBD1,CASSRRTGDRYNEQFF,TGTGCCAGCAGTCGTCGGACAGGGGACCGATACAATGAGCAGTTCTTC
TRBV7-3,TRBJ2-3,few,.,CASSQRAGSLDTQYF,TGTGCCAGCAGCCAACGGGCGGGGAGCCTGGATACGCAGTATTTT
TRBV12-5,TRBJ2-2,few,.,CASGPEDRTGELFF,TGTGCTAGTGGTCCTGAGGACCGGACCGGGGAGCTGTTTTTT
TRBV29-1,TRBJ1-1,.,TRBD1,CSVGTVEAFF,TGCAGCGTAGGGACAGTGGAAGCTTTCTTT
TRBV10-3,TRBJ2-7,once,.,CAISESAPRYEQYF,TGTGCCATCAGTGAGTCGGCCCCACGCTACGAGCAGTACTTC
TRBV7-2,TRBJ2-1,.,TRBD2,CASSLRLANSYNEQFF,TGTGCCAGCAGCTTAAGACTAGCTAACTCCTACAATGAGCAGTTCTTC
TRBV29-1,TRBJ1-4,.,TRBD1,CSVGDRDRGEKLFF,TGCAGCGTGGGCGACAGGGATAGGGGTGAAAAACTGTTTTTT
TRBV29-1,TRBJ2-2,few,.,CSVEDPSKVAGELFF,TGCAGCGTTGAAGATCCCAGTAAGGTCGCCGGGGAGCTGTTTTTT
TRBV11-1,TRBJ2-5,.,TRBD1,CASSFLGQAQETQYF,TGTGCCAGCAGCTTCCTCGGACAGGCCCAAGAGACCCAGTACTTC
TRBV12-3/TRBV12-4,TRBJ2-1,.,TRBD2,CASSFNGGGWNEQFF,TGTGCCAGCAGTTTCAACGGGGGGGGGTGGAATGAGCAGTTCTTC
TRBV6-1,TRBJ2-7,.,.,CASSAPTGGGYEQYF,TGTGCCAGCAGCGCCCCTACAGGGGGAGGGTACGAGCAGTACTTC
TRBV20-1,TRBJ1-6,.,TRBD1,CSARDGGTGLEISPLHF,TGCAGTGCTAGAGATGGGGGGACAGGCCTTGAGATTTCACCCCTCCACTTT
TRBV10-3,TRBJ1-1,few,.,CAISGTAPRTNTEAFF,TGTGCCATCAGTGGGACAGCCCCAAGAACAAACACTGAAGCTTTCTTT
TRBV10-3,TRBJ2-7,.,TRBD1,CATQGQVSSYF,TGTGCCACCCAGGGACAGGTCTCATCGTACTTC
TRBV29-1,TRBJ2-1,few,.,CSVEEGRNEQFF,TGCAGCGTTGAAGAAGGGCGTAATGAGCAGTTCTTC
TRBV20-1,TRBJ2-4,.,TRBD1,CSAITGEKAKNIQYF,TGCAGTGCAATAACAGGGGAGAAAGCCAAAAACATTCAGTACTTC
TRBV20-1,TRBJ2-1,.,TRBD2,CSARPLAGGWDEQFF,TGCAGTGCTAGACCTCTAGCGGGGGGCTGGGATGAGCAGTTCTTC
TRBV12-3/TRBV12-4,TRBJ2-7,.,.,CASRTSFGRDEQYF,TGTGCCAGCAGGACATCCTTTGGGCGCGACGAGCAGTACTTC
TRBV12-3/TRBV12-4,TRBJ2-3,.,TRBD2,CASSFGTNTDTQYF,TGTGCCAGCAGTTTCGGGACTAACACAGATACGCAGTATTTT
TRBV7-9,TRBJ1-2,.,TRBD1,CASSSTGPLYGYTF,TGTGCCAGCAGCTCGACAGGGCCCCTCTATGGCTACACCTTC
TRBV5-1,TRBJ1-1,few,.,CASSLATALNTEAFF,TGCGCCAGCAGCTTGGCGACGGCTTTGAACACTGAAGCTTTCTTT
TRBV7-8,TRBJ2-7,once,TRBD1,CASRLTGTDAYEQYF,TGTGCCAGCAGGCTGACCGGGACAGACGCCTACGAGCAGTACTTC
TRBV6-1,TRBJ2-3,.,TRBD2,CASTAGRGFTDTQYF,TGTGCCAGCACCGCTGGGCGGGGGTTTACAGATACGCAGTATTTT
TRBV18,TRBJ2-5,.,.,CASSPSRQETQYF,TGTGCCAGCTCACCGTCCAGGCAAGAGACCCAGTACTTC
TRBV20-1,TRBJ2-7,few,TRBD1,CSARDGGQGGGQYF,TGCAGTGCTAGAGATGGGGGACAGGGGGGGGGGCAGTACTTC
TRBV29-1,TRBJ2-1,few,TRBD2,CSVERLAGGQYNEQFF,TGCAGCGTTGAAAGGCTAGCGGGGGGCCAGTACAATGAGCAGTTCTTC
TRBV20-1,TRBJ1-5,.,.,CSARWGANQPQHF,TGCAGTGCTAGGTGGGGCGCGAATCAGCCCCAGCATTTT
TRBV10-3,TRBJ2-2,.,TRBD2,CAISAQRGDTGELFF,TGTGCCATCAGTGCCCAGCGGGGGGACACCGGGGAGCTGTTTTTT
TRBV20-1,TRBJ2-5,many,.,CSADRPLQETQYF,TGCAGTGCCGACCGCCCCCTGCAAGAGACCCAGTACTTC
TRBV7-9,TRBJ1-4,.,.,CASSSRDAYEKLFF,TGTGCCAGCAGCTCCCGGGACGCATATGAAAAACTGTTTTTT
TRBV5-4,TRBJ2-1,few,.,CASSLEGGWYNEQFF,TGTGCCAGCAGCTTGGAGGGGGGGTGGTACAATGAGCAGTTCTTC
TRBV5-5,TRBJ2-6,.,TRBD1,CASSRTGGSGANVLTF,TGTGCCAGCAGCCGGACAGGGGGCTCTGGGGCCAACGTCCTGACTTTC
TRBV20-1,TRBJ1-1,.,.,CSANGDRGAFF,TGCAGTGCTAATGGGGATCGGGGAGCTTTCTTT
TRBV10-2,TRBJ2-2,.,.,CASQQGGTGELFF,TGCGCCAGCCAACAGGGAGGCACCGGGGAGCTGTTTTTT
TRBV5-5,TRBJ2-7,.,.,CASSPDNSYEQYF,TGTGCCAGCAGCCCGGACAACTCCTACGAGCAGTACTTC
TRBV18,TRBJ1-5,.,.,CASSPLRGADQPQHF,TGTGCCAGCTCACCACTCCGGGGCGCCGATCAGCCCCAGCATTTT
TRBV20-1,TRBJ2-5,.,.,CSARDRFRGALPETQYF,TGCAGTGCTAGAGATCGGTTTCGCGGGGCGTTGCCAGAGACCCAGTACTTC
TRBV27,TRBJ2-7,.,.,CASSRHGDYEQYF,TGTGCCAGCAGCAGGCATGGGGACTACGAGCAGTACTTC